This TCR beta chain was recorded in a study of cytomegalovirus exposure and HLA in healthy donors (dated by TCRdb to about 2017). Background for the entire study: According to an earlier analysis of 587 of the donors, 150 million to 200 million T cells yielded 117 million unique TCR beta sequences and about 300 Gb of sequence data. All discovery cohort repertoires had been generated using a single sequencing platform. Among a few hundred genotyped donors of the cohort, an average of 235,054 unique TCR beta nucleotide sequences were sequenced per donor, around 20% of them non-productive. Of the 300 to 400 genotyped donors, approximately 83% fell in the genetic ancestry cluster associated with self-reported Caucasian donors. The study was designed to test whether signatures of past pathogen exposure could be identified by cataloging public T cell receptors. In addition to the first cohort of around 670 subjects, a separate validation cohort of 120 different subjects was used. A later genetic analysis took genome-wide SNP genotypes for about 55% of the roughly 670 donors and used that subset as a discovery cohort. Alongside the repertoire data, information on donor age, sex, ethnicity and CMV serostatus was compiled. An early release covering around 630 HLA-typed donors comprised about 300 gigabases of sequencing data and tens of millions of unique TCR sequences. The later analysis used no new phenotypic data to find candidate immune exposures, relying instead on TCR beta sequences and their occurrence across donors. HLA typing included class I and class II loci at four-digit resolution. The number of typed donors differed by locus: about 620-630 for A, B, C, DRB1 and DQB1; approximately 540 for DQA1; over 600 for DPA1; and 400 to 480 for DPB1. The study profiled the T cell repertoires of hundreds of subjects by immunosequencing and related them to cytomegalovirus serostatus. In a later analysis, previously published TCR beta repertoires from several hundred donors were re-analyzed and high-resolution HLA genotyping was added so that TCR occurrence patterns could be studied. The study combined high-throughput TCR immunosequencing, statistical association of individual TCRs with disease status, and machine learning to predict cytomegalovirus infection status. Roughly 5 DR-DQ haplotypes were treated as single units for association and clustering because of strong linkage in the cohort. In an earlier analysis of roughly 600 of the donors, high-throughput TCR beta sequencing was used to judge whether each TCR beta V gene segment behaved as functional or pseudogenic. General conclusions and limits of the study: A further reported finding was that TCR beta sequences accurately predicted the HLA-A and HLA-B alleles for most subjects in the first cohort. In a later analysis, around 17,000 TCR beta sequences were associated with specific HLA alleles at a false discovery rate of 0.05. Linkage disequilibrium might explain the correlated functional status among segregating V segments, but an unknown experimental factor could not be excluded. A total of roughly 160 TCR beta chains were listed by the study as associated with cytomegalovirus. In a later analysis, the rate of TCR association differed among HLA loci, with DRB1 alleles having the most associated TCRs and HLA-C alleles having the fewest. An association between a missense DCLRE1C variant and V-gene and J-gene trimming of TCR beta chains was found in a later genetic analysis and replicated in an independent cohort. The earlier analysis of approximately 540 of the donors excluded over 15 rarely observed V segments, including chromosome 9 orphons, because counts were too low. Because some donors lacked HLA typing at each locus, the association tests relied only on the typed subset. In a later analysis, most CMV-associated TCR beta chains were found to appear HLA-restricted, with HLA associations seemingly driven largely by CMV exposure. In vitro tests confirmed that a few of the cytomegalovirus-associated TCR beta chains recognize cytomegalovirus antigens. Roughly uniform sequencing depth across donors was assumed in presence/absence analyses, although this assumption may not hold. In both the original and validation cohorts, the classifier was reported to diagnose cytomegalovirus status with high specificity and sensitivity. A cluster of highly shared sequence variants was judged likely to represent a technical artifact of the sequencing pipeline. A later analysis found that HLA-associated TCR beta chains were more clonally expanded and had lower generation probabilities than equally common non-associated chains. In a later genetic analysis, fewer N-insertions in productive TCRs were reported among donors in an Asian-associated ancestry cluster than the approximately 710-donor mean. A later analysis reported that several top co-occurrence clusters appeared linked to parvovirus B19, influenza, CMV and Epstein-Barr virus. The only immune exposure information available for the cohort was CMV serostatus. When HLA alleles, especially DR and DQ, strongly co-occurred, attributing TCR associations to individual alleles was difficult. The cohort was sequenced for TCR beta chains only, and without alpha or paired-chain data the features that could be detected were limited. While some public TCRs were present in many individuals, most TCR sequences turned up only very rarely across donors. The authors suggested that the approach could potentially be generalized to other disease states and immunological phenotypes. An earlier analysis of around 600 of the donors showed that most TCR beta V segments appeared in productive rearrangements either about 87% or about 30% of the time, which broadly matched IMGT annotations.

In regard to this clone: This clone's antigen is unknown. The input lacks base qualities; no much larger clone sits a single base away.

The cohort consisted of fewer than 700 healthy bone marrow donors. All cohort members were sampled while nominally healthy, although unrecorded immune exposures were likely present. The donor was CMV seronegative and belonged to the group of 380 or so seronegative cohort members. A peripheral blood sample was provided by each donor, and peripheral blood mononuclear cells were used for TCR beta sequencing. The Qiagen DNeasy Blood Extraction Kit was used to extract genomic DNA from the blood cell samples. Preparation of the library involved the immunoSEQ multiplex PCR assay. The multiplex PCR relied on a mix of 60 forward primers for TCR Vbeta segments and 13 reverse primers for TCR Jbeta segments. The CDR3 region of rearranged TCR beta genes was amplified from genomic DNA by a multiplex PCR assay. Amplified TCR beta libraries were sequenced as 87-base-pair reads on the Illumina HiSeq System. On the study's bioinformatics: A later analysis tallied roughly 78 million unique TCR beta chains across the 666 repertoires, and around 10 million of those chains were shared by two or more donors. A nearest-neighbor algorithm error-corrected the raw reads and collapsed the reads into unique sequences, merging closely related sequences to remove PCR and sequencing errors. V, D and J gene segments were assigned by aligning CDR3 sequences to IMGT reference sequences. For a sequence to be retained, at least a six-nucleotide match to both a V gene segment and a J gene segment was required. A rearrangement was called productive if the CDR3 had no stop codons and remained in frame with V and J, and every other rearrangement was called non-productive. CDR3 was defined according to IMGT convention as the region running from the second conserved V-encoded cysteine to the conserved J-encoded phenylalanine. In an earlier analysis of around 540 of the donors, sequences lacking an unambiguous match to a single V gene segment were excluded. In an earlier analysis of around 600 of the donors, V segments were called functional above 56.7% productive rearrangements and were called segregating when the between-donor standard deviation exceeded 5%. A statistical classification framework was built to diagnose cytomegalovirus status from the catalog of TCR beta chain sequences. V and J gene assignment, in a later analysis, came from comparing TCR nucleotide sequences with IMGT/GENE-DB human TR gene sequences. In a later analysis, CDR3 sequences and most-parsimonious VDJ recombination scenarios were assigned using the TCRdist pipeline. In a later analysis, each TCR beta chain was defined by its CDR3 amino acid sequence together with its V-gene family, and reads lacking a unique V-gene family were excluded. As a way to deal with suspected cross-contamination and a sequencing artifact, a later analysis dropped approximately 570 nucleotide sequences that were highly shared and had low generation probability. For each public chain, a later analysis derived a clonal expansion index from normalized ranks of inferred template counts within each repertoire. In a later analysis, generation probabilities were computed using a VDJ recombination model fitted to out-of-frame rearrangements, and the results were checked against IGoR. Hypergeometric tests were used in a later analysis to score TCR-TCR, TCR-HLA and TCR-CMV co-occurrence, with a repertoire-size bias correction applied to the TCR pairs. False discovery rates were estimated in a later analysis by permuting HLA or CMV assignments 20 times. In a later analysis, co-occurring TCRs were grouped with DBSCAN, and TCRdist sequence similarity was added when clustering was performed within HLA-allele-positive subsets. Co-occurrence clustering excluded repertoires with fewer than 30,000 or more than 120,000 public chains, plus five with anomalous nucleotide sharing. TCRdb mirrors the immuneACCESS table, restricted to in-frame sequences. Some clones are absent from its copies; in checked studies, under half trace to an unresolved V gene, and the reason for the others is unknown. The DNA was the basis for D and trimming; V, J and clone size are from that table. Present in this sample are some 180,000 clones, around 75% of which were seen just once. The leading ten clones occupy roughly 3% of the sample.

The sequenced material came from PBMCs. The sequence was obtained from a male donor in good health and CMV-seronegative.

The CDR3 loop reads CASSPGNQPQHF. The DNA sequence is given as TGTGCCAGCAGCCCGGGCAATCAGCCCCAGCATTTT. The chain is assembled from TRBV7-9 and TRBJ1-5; no confident D gene assignment can be made. The CDR3, from cysteine to phenylalanine, totals 12 residues. Just CDR3 DNA is preserved here, 36 bases in frame from base 1. The junction carries 4 bases between V and J, which are trimmed by 5 bases and 2 bases respectively. CDR1 and CDR2 were assigned from the germline V gene (reference sequence) as SEHNR and FQNEAQ.